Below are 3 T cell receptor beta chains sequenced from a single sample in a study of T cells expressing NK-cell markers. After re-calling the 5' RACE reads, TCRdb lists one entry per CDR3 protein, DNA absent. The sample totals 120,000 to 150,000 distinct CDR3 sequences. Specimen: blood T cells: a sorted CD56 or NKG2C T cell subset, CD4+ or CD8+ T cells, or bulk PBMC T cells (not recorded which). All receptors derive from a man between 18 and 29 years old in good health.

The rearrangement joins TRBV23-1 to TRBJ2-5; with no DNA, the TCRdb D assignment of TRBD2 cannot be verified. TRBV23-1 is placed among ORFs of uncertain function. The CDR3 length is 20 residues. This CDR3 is CASSQFPASTSGRAQETQYF.

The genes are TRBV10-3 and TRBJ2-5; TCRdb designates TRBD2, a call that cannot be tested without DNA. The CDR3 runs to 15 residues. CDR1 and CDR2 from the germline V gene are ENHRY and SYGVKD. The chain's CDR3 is CAISEWREGQETQYF.

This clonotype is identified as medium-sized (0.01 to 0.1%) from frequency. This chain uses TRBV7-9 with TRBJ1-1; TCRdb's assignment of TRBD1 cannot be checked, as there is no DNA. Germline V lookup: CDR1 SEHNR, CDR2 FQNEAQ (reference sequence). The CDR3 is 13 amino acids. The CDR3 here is CASSFYRGTEAFF.